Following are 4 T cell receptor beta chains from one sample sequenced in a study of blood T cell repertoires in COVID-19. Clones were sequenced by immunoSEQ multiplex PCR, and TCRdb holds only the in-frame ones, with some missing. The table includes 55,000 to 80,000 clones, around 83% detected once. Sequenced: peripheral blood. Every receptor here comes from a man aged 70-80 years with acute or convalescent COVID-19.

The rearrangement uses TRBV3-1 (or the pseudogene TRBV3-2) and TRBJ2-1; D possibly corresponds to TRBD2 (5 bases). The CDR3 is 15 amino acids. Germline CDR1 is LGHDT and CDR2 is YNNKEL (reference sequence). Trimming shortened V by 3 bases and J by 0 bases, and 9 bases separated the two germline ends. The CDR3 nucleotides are TGTGCCAGCAGCCATGAGGGTAGCTCCTACAATGAGCAGTTCTTC. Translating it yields CASSHEGSSYNEQFF.

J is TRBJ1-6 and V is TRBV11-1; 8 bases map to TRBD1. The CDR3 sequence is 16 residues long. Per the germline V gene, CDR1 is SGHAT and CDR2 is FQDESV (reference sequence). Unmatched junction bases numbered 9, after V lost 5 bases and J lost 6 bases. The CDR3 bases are TGTGCCAGCAGCCGAGACAGGGGAATTTCTAATTCACCCCTCCACTTT. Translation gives CASSRDRGISNSPLHF.

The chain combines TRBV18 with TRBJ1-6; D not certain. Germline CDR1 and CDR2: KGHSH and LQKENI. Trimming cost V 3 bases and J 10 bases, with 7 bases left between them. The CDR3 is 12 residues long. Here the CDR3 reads CASSPSSSPLHF. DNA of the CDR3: TGTGCCAGCTCACCCTCTTCGTCACCCCTCCACTTT.

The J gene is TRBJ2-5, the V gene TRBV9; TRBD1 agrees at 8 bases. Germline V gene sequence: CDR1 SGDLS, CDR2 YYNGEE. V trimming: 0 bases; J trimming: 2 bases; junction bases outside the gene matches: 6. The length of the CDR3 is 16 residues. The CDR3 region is CASSVAQGARQETQYF. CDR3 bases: TGTGCCAGCAGCGTAGCTCAGGGGGCACGGCAAGAGACCCAGTACTTC.